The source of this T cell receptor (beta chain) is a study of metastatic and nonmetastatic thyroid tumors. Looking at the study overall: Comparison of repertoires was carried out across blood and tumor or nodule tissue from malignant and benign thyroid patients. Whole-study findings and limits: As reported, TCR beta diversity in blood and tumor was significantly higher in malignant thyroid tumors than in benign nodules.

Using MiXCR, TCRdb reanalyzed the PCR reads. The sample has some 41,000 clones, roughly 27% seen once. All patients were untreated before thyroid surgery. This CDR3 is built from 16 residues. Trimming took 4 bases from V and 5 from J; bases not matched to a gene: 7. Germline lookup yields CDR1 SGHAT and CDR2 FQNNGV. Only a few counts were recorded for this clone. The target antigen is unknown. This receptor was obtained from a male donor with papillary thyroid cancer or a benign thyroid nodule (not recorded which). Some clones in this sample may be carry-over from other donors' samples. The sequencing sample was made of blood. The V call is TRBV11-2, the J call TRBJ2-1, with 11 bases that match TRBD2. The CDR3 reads CASSSRGTSGHNEQFF. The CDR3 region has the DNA TGTGCCAGCAGCTCCAGGGGGACTAGCGGCCACAATGAGCAGTTCTTC. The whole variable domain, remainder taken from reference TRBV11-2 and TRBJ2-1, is EAGVAQSPRYKIIEKRQSVAFWCNPISGHATLYWYQQILGQGPKLLIQFQNNGVVDDSQLPKDRFSAERLKGVDSTLKIQPAKLEDSAVYLCASSSRGTSGHNEQFFGPGTRLTVL.